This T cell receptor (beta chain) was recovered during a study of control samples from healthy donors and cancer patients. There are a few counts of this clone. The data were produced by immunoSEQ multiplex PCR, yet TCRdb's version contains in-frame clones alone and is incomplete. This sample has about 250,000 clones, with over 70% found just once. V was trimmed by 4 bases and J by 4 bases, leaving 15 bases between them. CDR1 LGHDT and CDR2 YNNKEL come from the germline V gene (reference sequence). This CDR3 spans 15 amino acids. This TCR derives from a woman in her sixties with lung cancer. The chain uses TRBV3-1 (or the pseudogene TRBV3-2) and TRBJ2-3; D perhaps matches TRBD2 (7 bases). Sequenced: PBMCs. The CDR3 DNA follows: TGTGCCAGCAGCCTCCCCCGGGGGGCCTCAGATACGCAGTATTTT. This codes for CASSLPRGASDTQYF.